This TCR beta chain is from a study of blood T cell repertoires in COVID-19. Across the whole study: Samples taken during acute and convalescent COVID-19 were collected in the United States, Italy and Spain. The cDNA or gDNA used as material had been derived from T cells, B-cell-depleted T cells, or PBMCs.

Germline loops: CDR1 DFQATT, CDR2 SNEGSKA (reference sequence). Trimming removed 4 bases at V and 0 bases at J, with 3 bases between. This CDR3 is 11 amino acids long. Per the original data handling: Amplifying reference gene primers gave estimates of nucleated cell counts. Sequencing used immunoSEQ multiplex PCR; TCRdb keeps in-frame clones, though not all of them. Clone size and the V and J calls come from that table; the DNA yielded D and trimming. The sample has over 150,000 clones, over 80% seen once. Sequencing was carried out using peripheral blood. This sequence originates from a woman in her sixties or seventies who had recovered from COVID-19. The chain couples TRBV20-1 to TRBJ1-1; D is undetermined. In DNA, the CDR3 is TGCAGTGCTACCGTGAACACTGAAGCTTTCTTT. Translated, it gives CSATVNTEAFF.